The TCR beta chain under discussion was sequenced for a study of T cells of healthy individuals. V was cut by 3 bases and J by 7 bases, with 13 bases left in between. CDR1 and CDR2 from the germline V gene are KGHSH and LQKENI. CDR3 length: 13 amino acids. This clonotype has at least ten counts. Via MiXCR, TCRdb re-called the 5' RACE reads, giving one row per CDR3 protein. The sample includes under 70,000 distinct CDR3 sequences, under 15% of them seen just once. The chain links TRBV18 to TRBJ2-7; D not certain. The TCR comes from a human donor in good health. Written as DNA, the CDR3 is TGTGCCAGCTCACCCTCACTCTCTGGGGAGCAGTACTTC. This sequence encodes CASSPSLSGEQYF.